The 25 T cell receptor beta chains listed next were all sequenced from one sample in a study of identical twins. From the 5' RACE reads, TCRdb called clonotypes with MiXCR, one entry per CDR3 protein. The sample carries around 1.7 million distinct CDR3 sequences, 25% to 35% recorded once. Sample: cord blood. The origin of the receptors is a newborn girl in good health.

The chain joins TRBV2 to TRBJ1-2; TRBD1 is a possible D gene (6 bases). This CDR3 is built from 12 residues. Germline CDR1 and CDR2: SNHLY and FYNNEI. The V gene lost 4 bases and the J gene lost 6 bases, with 9 bases spanning the gap. In nucleotides, the CDR3 is TGTGCCAGCAGTGGACAGGCCCATGGCTACACCTTC. Its protein product is CASSGQAHGYTF.

The chain links TRBV6-4 to TRBJ2-1, with D possibly called TRBD1 or TRBD2 (5 bases each). Germline V CDR1 and CDR2: MRHNA, SNTAGT. This CDR3 spans 14 amino acids. V was shortened by 3 bases and J by 6 bases, with 12 bases between the two germline ends. Here the CDR3 reads CASSEPGRLNEQFF. Here the CDR3 DNA reads TGTGCCAGCAGTGAGCCGGGACGCCTCAATGAGCAGTTCTTC.

Concerning this clonotype: This may arise from a read error, as a much more abundant clone is one base away. The chain recombines TRBV20-1 with TRBJ2-3, with D hard to call. The germline V gene has CDR1 DFQATT and CDR2 SNEGSKA (reference sequence). V gave up 3 bases and J gave up 0 bases, with 7 bases separating them. The CDR3 is 13 amino acids. CDR3 protein: CSASAFSTDTQYF. In DNA form, the CDR3 reads TGCAGTGCTAGTGCCTTTAGCACAGATACGCAGTATTTT.

The rearrangement uses TRBV20-1 and TRBJ2-7, with TRBD2 as a possible D gene (7 bases). Germline V gene data show CDR1 as DFQATT and CDR2 as SNEGSKA (reference sequence). The CDR3 length is 15 residues. V was trimmed by 3 bases and J by 6 bases, leaving 21 bases between them. The CDR3 nucleotides read TGCAGTGCTAGCGATTCGATCGGGGGGCCTGGCGAGCAGTACTTC. The encoded protein is CSASDSIGGPGEQYF.

This clonotype was picked up a small number of times. The V and J genes are TRBV28 and TRBJ1-4, with D possibly TRBD1 on 6 matching bases. CDR1 and CDR2 (germline): MDHEN, SYDVKM. With 5 bases removed from V and 8 bases from J, the gap between germline ends came to 18 bases. The length of the CDR3 is 15 residues. The CDR3 DNA follows: TGTGCCAGCAGTCCCACAGGGACCGGGGGCGAAAAACTGTTTTTT. Amino acid sequence: CASSPTGTGGEKLFF.

This clonotype was observed a handful of times. This chain joins TRBV6-6 and TRBJ2-3, with 8 bases identical to TRBD2. After removal of 2 bases from V and 2 bases from J, the junction contained 6 bases not matched to a gene. The CDR3 runs 16 residues. Germline CDR1 is MNHNY and CDR2 is SVGAGI (reference sequence). The DNA for the CDR3 is TGTGCCAGCAGTTACGGAATAGCGGGACTCACAGATACGCAGTATTTT. Translating it yields CASSYGIAGLTDTQYF.

Worth noting for this clonotype: The junction and the germline gene differ at one end; a read error may be behind it. J is TRBJ2-1 and V is TRBV5-1; 7 nucleotides align to TRBD1. This CDR3 contains 16 residues. Germline assignment: CDR1 SGHRS and CDR2 YFSETQ. CDR3 sequence: CASSGIRDSSHNEQFF. CDR3 DNA: TGCGCCAGCAGCGGGATCCGGGACAGCTCCCACAATGAGCAGTTCTTC.

The V gene is TRBV12-3 or TRBV12-4, the J gene TRBJ2-7; 9 bases are a match to TRBD1. There are 16 residues in the CDR3. With V trimmed by 5 bases and J by 1 base, 9 bases remained unmatched. The CDR3 region has the DNA TGTGCCAGCAGTAGTTTATCCGGGACAGGGTCCTACGAGCAGTACTTC. It translates to CASSSLSGTGSYEQYF.

The chain uses TRBV11-2 and TRBJ1-5; maybe TRBD1 (5 bases). The CDR3 loop spans 15 amino acids. From germline, CDR1 is SGHAT and CDR2 FQNNGV. Trimming removed 5 bases at V and 2 bases at J, with 13 bases between. The CDR3 is CASSPGREGNQPQHF. CDR3 in DNA: TGTGCCAGCAGCCCGGGACGGGAAGGCAATCAGCCCCAGCATTTT.

The sample holds a few counts of this clonotype. The gene calls are TRBV9 and TRBJ2-4, with no clear D. The CDR3 totals 14 residues. Trimming cost V 3 bases and J 3 bases, with 10 bases left between them. CDR1 SGDLS and CDR2 YYNGEE come from the germline V gene. CDR3 protein: CASSAGYSKNIQYF. The CDR3 region has the DNA TGTGCCAGCAGCGCGGGTTATAGCAAAAACATTCAGTACTTC.

The chain recombines TRBV27 with TRBJ1-3, with TRBD1 identical over 7 bases. The J segment lost 0 bases and the V segment lost 5 bases, leaving 7 bases of the junction unmatched. Germline loops: CDR1 MNHEY, CDR2 SMNVEV (reference sequence). The length of the CDR3 is 16 residues. The CDR3 DNA sequence: TGTGCCAGCAGTCCCCACAGGGGTCTCTCTGGAAACACCATATATTTT. Residues: CASSPHRGLSGNTIYF.

This clonotype turned up a few times. This chain joins TRBV6-4 and TRBJ2-1; TRBD1 is a possible D gene (8 bases). Per the germline V gene, CDR1 is MRHNA and CDR2 is SNTAGT. This CDR3 has 17 amino acids. V was cut by 4 bases and J by 2 bases, with 18 bases left in between. The CDR3 nucleotides read TGTGCCAGCAGTGTTCAGGGGGCGGGAGTCCCCTACAATGAGCAGTTCTTC. It encodes CASSVQGAGVPYNEQFF.

This clonotype turned up a few times. This chain uses TRBV24-1 with TRBJ2-3; TRBD1 aligns across 8 bases. After removal of 5 bases from V and 1 base from J, the junction contained 10 bases not matched to a gene. The CDR3 contains 17 residues. Germline loops: CDR1 KGHDR, CDR2 SFDVKD. In DNA, the CDR3 is TGTGCCACCAGTGTCGGCCCAGGGGGCGAGGGCACAGATACGCAGTATTTT. It is translated as CATSVGPGGEGTDTQYF.

This clonotype was found a few times. This chain joins TRBV6-5 and TRBJ2-3; 10 bases match TRBD1. Trimming at V came to 6 bases and at J to 5 bases, leaving 8 bases not matched to a gene. In germline, CDR1 is MNHEY, CDR2 SVGAGI. The CDR3 is made up of 15 amino acids. CDR3 in DNA: TGTGCCAGCAGCCCAGGACAGGGGGTAGGAGATACGCAGTATTTT. It specifies CASSPGQGVGDTQYF.

This clonotype was detected many times. V is TRBV4-2 and J is TRBJ1-6; D is possibly TRBD1 (5 bases). The germline gives CDR1 LGHNA, CDR2 YNFKEQ. The CDR3 is 13 residues long. V gave up 2 bases and J gave up 9 bases, with 8 bases separating them. The CDR3: CASSQSRGSPLHF. The CDR3 DNA follows: TGTGCCAGCAGCCAATCGAGGGGTTCACCCCTCCACTTT.

The V call is TRBV5-1, the J call TRBJ2-1, with TRBD1 as a possible D gene (6 bases). The length of the CDR3 is 15 residues. Trimming took 3 bases from V and 0 from J, leaving 10 bases between them. The V gene's germline CDR1 is SGHRS and CDR2 YFSETQ. This CDR3 is CASSWARGSYNEQFF. The CDR3 DNA reads as TGCGCCAGCAGCTGGGCCAGGGGCTCCTACAATGAGCAGTTCTTC.

The table lists this clonotype with a few counts. The chain recombines TRBV4-1 with TRBJ2-3; D is undetermined. Germline V gene sequence: CDR1 MGHRA, CDR2 YSYEKL. Between the trimmed V and J ends, which lost 2 bases and 0 bases, there was a span of 12 bases. The CDR3 loop spans 16 amino acids. The CDR3 protein is CASSQYFRKSTDTQYF. In DNA, the CDR3 is TGCGCCAGCAGCCAATACTTTCGGAAGAGCACAGATACGCAGTATTTT.

This clonotype was seen at least ten times. The junction and the germline gene differ at one end; a read error may be behind it. The chain uses TRBV4-1 and TRBJ2-1, with 12 bases lining up with TRBD2. The length of the CDR3 is 15 residues. CDR1 and CDR2 (germline): MGHRA, YSYEKL. In DNA form, the CDR3 reads TGTGCCAGCAGCCAAGGACTAGCGGGGTACAATGAGCAGTTCTTC. Its translation: CASSQGLAGYNEQFF.

V and J are TRBV20-1 and TRBJ2-5; D gene uncertain. The CDR3 contains 13 residues. V was pared by 1 base and J by 2 bases, with 8 bases between. Germline CDR1 reads DFQATT; CDR2 reads SNEGSKA (reference sequence). CDR3: CSARGVRQETQYF. CDR3 nucleotides: TGCAGTGCTAGAGGTGTACGTCAAGAGACCCAGTACTTC.

The chain has TRBV28 and TRBJ1-5; possibly TRBD1 for D (5 bases). CDR1 is MDHEN and CDR2 is SYDVKM in the germline V gene. Trimming removed 7 bases from V and 0 bases from J, with 13 bases in between. This CDR3 is 15 amino acids long. This CDR3 reads CASIYGHFSNQPQHF. CDR3 sequence (DNA): TGTGCCAGCATCTACGGACACTTTAGCAATCAGCCCCAGCATTTT.

In this sample, this clonotype turned up a few times. J is TRBJ1-6 and V is TRBV20-1; tentatively, D is TRBD1 (5 bases). CDR1 DFQATT and CDR2 SNEGSKA come from the germline V gene (reference sequence). The CDR3 is 16 amino acids. Trimming pared 5 bases from V and 7 bases from J, leaving 21 bases between. The CDR3 nucleotides read TGCAGTGCTGGAGGTCGATCACAGGAGAGAAATTCACCCCTCCACTTT. It translates to CSAGGRSQERNSPLHF.

This clonotype came up many times. This chain joins TRBV29-1 and TRBJ2-1, with 8 bases fitting TRBD2. J was trimmed by 7 bases and V by 3 bases; bases with no gene match: 8. The CDR3 length is 14 residues. Germline V gives CDR1 SQVTM, CDR2 ANQGSEA. In nucleotides, the CDR3 is TGCAGCGTTGAGGGGACTAGACGTGGGAATGAGCAGTTCTTC. Its translation is CSVEGTRRGNEQFF.

The J gene is TRBJ2-7, the V gene TRBV2; D may be TRBD2 (6 bases). V lost 2 bases, J lost 6 bases, and 14 bases lay in between. Germline CDR1 reads SNHLY; CDR2 reads FYNNEI. The CDR3 extends over 14 amino acids. CDR3 amino acids: CASSEFPNGGEQYF. The CDR3 DNA reads TGTGCCAGCAGTGAATTTCCTAACGGGGGCGAGCAGTACTTC.

The V call is TRBV4-1, the J call TRBJ1-2; perhaps TRBD1 as D (5 bases). V lost 0 bases, J lost 10 bases, and 18 bases lay in between. The V gene's germline CDR1 is MGHRA and CDR2 YSYEKL. The CDR3 extends over 15 amino acids. Here the CDR3 reads CASSQDRGTGLPYTF. DNA for the CDR3: TGCGCCAGCAGCCAAGATCGTGGGACTGGCCTACCCTACACCTTC.

CDR3 in DNA: TGCAGTGCCCCAAAATTGGGTACAGGGGAACCTAACTATGGCTACACCTTC. This translates into CSAPKLGTGEPNYGYTF. The genes are TRBV20-1 and TRBJ1-2; 7 bases align to TRBD1. CDR1 and CDR2 (germline): DFQATT, SNEGSKA (reference sequence). There are 17 residues in the CDR3. V shed 6 bases, J shed 0 bases, and the junction held 16 bases outside the gene matches.